Shown below are 8 T cell receptor beta chains from a single sample sequenced in a study of T cell changes during pregnancy in multiple sclerosis. Produced via immunoSEQ multiplex PCR; TCRdb's table is partial and in-frame only. The table includes 95,000 to 110,000 clones, 85% to 95% detected once. The sequences come from peripheral blood, collected in the third trimester of pregnancy. These TCRs come from a female donor in good health, enrolled as a control in a pregnancy study.

The rearrangement links TRBV5-6 to TRBJ2-4; D gene uncertain. This CDR3 spans 16 amino acids. Deletions cut 3 bases from V and 0 bases from J, with 13 bases between. Per germline, CDR1 SGHDT and CDR2 YYEEEE. CDR3 nucleotide sequence: TGTGCCAGCAGCTATGGTACGCAGTTAGCCAAAAACATTCAGTACTTC. Protein product: CASSYGTQLAKNIQYF.

The genes are TRBV30 and TRBJ1-2; D gene unclear. The CDR3 consists of 13 residues. Germline-derived CDR1 and CDR2 are GTSNPN and SVGIG (reference sequence). Trimming pared 1 base from V and 3 bases from J, leaving 9 bases between. The CDR3 DNA sequence: TGTGCCTGGAGTGAAGGGAGCGACTATGGCTACACCTTC. This sequence encodes CAWSEGSDYGYTF. Based on the CDR3 plus reference TRBV30 and TRBJ1-2, the full variable domain is SQTIHQWPATLVQPVGSPLSLECTVEGTSNPNLYWYRQAAGRGLQLLFYSVGIGQISSEVPQNLSASRPQDRQFILSSKKLLLSDSGFYLCAWSEGSDYGYTFGSGTRLTVV.

The chain has TRBV13 and TRBJ1-2; TRBD1 matches 7 bases. V shed 4 bases, J shed 2 bases, and the junction held 4 bases outside the gene matches. The CDR3 spans 14 residues. The germline gives CDR1 PRHDT, CDR2 FYEKMQ (reference sequence). CDR3 DNA: TGTGCCAGCAGCTCAGGGACAGCAAACTATGGCTACACCTTC. As protein: CASSSGTANYGYTF.

The V gene is TRBV9, the J gene TRBJ1-1, with D tentatively TRBD1 (6 bases). The CDR3 totals 17 residues. Germline lookup yields CDR1 SGDLS and CDR2 YYNGEE. Trimming removed 2 bases from V and 1 base from J, with 18 bases in between. CDR3 loop: CASSVLPSGAPNTEAFF. The CDR3 DNA is TGTGCCAGCAGCGTTTTACCTTCAGGGGCACCGAACACTGAAGCTTTCTTT.

In this sample, this clone turned up once. The chain couples TRBV11-3 to TRBJ2-6; D is perhaps TRBD1 (5 bases). The V end was cut by 4 bases, the J end by 8 bases, with 18 bases between. The germline V gene has CDR1 SGHNT and CDR2 YENEEA. The CDR3 has 16 amino acids. The CDR3 region has the DNA TGTGCCAGCAGCTCTGGTGGGGCAGGAATACCCAACGTCCTGACTTTC. Its translation is CASSSGGAGIPNVLTF.

The chain combines TRBV6-5 with TRBJ1-1; possibly TRBD1 for D (5 bases). The CDR3 covers 14 residues. Germline CDR1 and CDR2: MNHEY and SVGAGI. The V end lost 2 bases, the J end lost 2 bases, and 9 bases lay between the germline ends. CDR3 DNA: TGTGCCAGCAGTTACCGGGGGACCAACACTGAAGCTTTCTTT. Translated, it gives CASSYRGTNTEAFF.

This clone occurred a few times. V and J are TRBV9 and TRBJ1-1, with a possible D match to TRBD1 (5 bases). CDR3 length equals 14 residues. Germline V CDR1 and CDR2: SGDLS, YYNGEE. Between the trimmed V and J ends, which lost 0 bases and 5 bases, there was a span of 11 bases. DNA of the CDR3: TGTGCCAGCAGCGTAGATACGGGGGGTACTGAAGCTTTCTTT. Its protein product is CASSVDTGGTEAFF.

This chain uses TRBV7-9 with TRBJ1-2; D is unclear. V shed 2 bases and J shed 8 bases, with 12 bases lying between them. The CDR3 extends over 13 amino acids. Germline lookup yields CDR1 SEHNR and CDR2 FQNEAQ (reference sequence). The CDR3 nucleotides read TGTGCCAGCAGCTTACCGTCAGGTGGGGGCTACACCTTC. Protein product: CASSLPSGGGYTF.